Each of the 25 T cell receptor beta chains below was sequenced from the same sample in a study of CD8+ T cells in alopecia areata. The authors extracted RNA and reverse transcribed it into cDNA as the sequencing template. Assay used: immunoSEQ multiplex PCR; TCRdb lists only in-frame clones, some missing. The table has more than 95,000 clones, 41% seen once. What was sequenced was CD4+ T cells sorted from blood. Every receptor here comes from a human donor with alopecia areata.

The chain has TRBV5-1 and TRBJ2-7; D not certain. Germline CDR1 SGHRS, CDR2 YFSETQ. Trimming pared 2 bases from V and 4 bases from J, leaving 7 bases between. The CDR3 is made up of 12 amino acids. CDR3 nucleotide sequence: TGCGCCAGCAGCTTTAATCTTTACGAGCAGTACTTC. Translating gives CASSFNLYEQYF.

The chain uses TRBV7-2 and TRBJ2-7; D remains unclear. CDR1 and CDR2 (germline): SGHTA, FQGNSA. There are 14 residues in the CDR3. Trimming pared 3 bases from V and 0 bases from J, leaving 9 bases between. The CDR3 loop reads CASSFPPPSYEQYF. The CDR3 DNA follows: TGTGCCAGCAGCTTCCCTCCCCCCTCCTACGAGCAGTACTTC.

This chain joins TRBV6-5 and TRBJ2-1; D remains ambiguous. The CDR3 contains 13 residues. Germline V CDR1 and CDR2: MNHEY, SVGAGI. V lost 0 bases to trimming and J lost 8 bases, with 8 bases between them. The CDR3: CASSYSRIHEQFF. DNA for the CDR3: TGTGCCAGCAGTTACTCGAGAATACATGAGCAGTTCTTC.

This clone was seen more than once but under ten times. The V gene is TRBV7-2, the J gene TRBJ2-5, with D perhaps matching TRBD1 (5 bases). V was trimmed by 5 bases and J by 1 base, leaving 11 bases between them. There are 14 residues in the CDR3. Germline loops: CDR1 SGHTA, CDR2 FQGNSA. DNA for the CDR3: TGTGCCAGCAGCCTCGCAGGGCTCCAAGAGACCCAGTACTTC. This gives the protein CASSLAGLQETQYF.

This clone was counted only a few times. This chain connects TRBV4-1 to TRBJ1-4, with 10 positions matching TRBD1. Germline V gene lookup returns CDR1 MGHRA and CDR2 YSYEKL. V lost 2 bases to trimming and J lost 8 bases; unmatched junction nucleotides: 8. The CDR3 spans 16 residues. The CDR3: CASSQQPGQGMEKLFF. The CDR3 nucleotides are TGCGCCAGCAGCCAACAACCGGGACAGGGGATGGAAAAACTGTTTTTT.

This clone has more than one count but fewer than ten. The gene calls are TRBV7-2 and TRBJ1-5; D not resolved. The CDR3 is 14 amino acids. In germline, CDR1 is SGHTA, CDR2 FQGNSA. The V end lost 5 bases, the J end lost 5 bases, and 13 bases lay between the germline ends. The CDR3 DNA reads as TGTGCCAGCAGCCTGACAAGGGTAGATCAGCCCCAGCATTTT. It encodes CASSLTRVDQPQHF.

The CDR3 region is CASSADRKETQYF. CDR3 nucleotides: TGTGCCAGCAGCGCCGACAGAAAAGAGACCCAGTACTTC. The chain carries TRBV11-2 and TRBJ2-5; TRBD1 might be the D (5 bases). There are 13 residues in the CDR3. Germline CDR1 is SGHAT and CDR2 is FQNNGV. Trimming stripped 5 bases from V and 3 bases from J, with 10 bases between. The full variable domain, with the rest looked up from reference TRBV11-2 and TRBJ2-5, is EAGVAQSPRYKIIEKRQSVAFWCNPISGHATLYWYQQILGQGPKLLIQFQNNGVVDDSQLPKDRFSAERLKGVDSTLKIQPAKLEDSAVYLCASSADRKETQYFGPGTRLLVL.

This clone turned up a few times. The rearrangement uses TRBV5-6 and TRBJ2-7, with a tentative D call TRBD1 (5 bases). V was shortened by 4 bases and J by 4 bases, with 18 bases between the two germline ends. Per germline, CDR1 SGHDT and CDR2 YYEEEE. The CDR3 is 15 residues long. This chain's CDR3 is CASSPVPREPYEQYF. The CDR3 DNA sequence: TGTGCCAGCAGCCCGGTCCCCAGGGAACCATACGAGCAGTACTTC.

Notes on this clone: One end of the junction does not line up with germline, which may come from a read error. The chain employs TRBV4-1 and TRBJ1-1; TRBD1 might be the D (6 bases). Germline loops: CDR1 MGHRA, CDR2 YSYEKL. CDR3 length: 15 residues. The CDR3 sequence is CASSQDQGISPEAFF. CDR3 DNA sequence: TGCGCCAGCAGCCAAGATCAGGGGATCTCGCCTGAGGCTTTCTTT.

This CDR3 reads CSVRDRSLVKNIQYF. CDR3 bases: TGCAGCGTTAGGGACAGATCTCTAGTCAAAAACATTCAGTACTTC. This chain uses TRBV29-1 with TRBJ2-4; 7 positions match TRBD1. Germline trimming cut 5 bases from V and 3 bases from J; bases unmatched to any gene: 10. The CDR3 loop spans 15 amino acids. Germline CDR1 and CDR2: SQVTM and ANQGSEA.

The chain recombines TRBV28 with TRBJ2-5; D not resolved. Per germline, CDR1 MDHEN and CDR2 SYDVKM. The CDR3 length is 15 residues. The V end lost 7 bases, the J end lost 2 bases, and 17 bases lay between the germline ends. CDR3 amino acids: CASMREPGVQETQYF. The CDR3 nucleotides read TGTGCCAGCATGAGAGAGCCGGGCGTACAAGAGACCCAGTACTTC.

V and J are TRBV2 and TRBJ2-1; unclear D gene. CDR3 length: 14 amino acids. Germline V lookup: CDR1 SNHLY, CDR2 FYNNEI. V lost 4 bases, J lost 1 base, and 8 bases lay in between. CDR3: CASSGGRSYNEQFF. The CDR3 bases are TGTGCCAGCAGTGGAGGCCGATCCTACAATGAGCAGTTCTTC.

This clone was recorded a few times. The rearrangement uses TRBV4-3 and TRBJ2-3; D is ambiguous. Trimming took 0 bases from V and 4 from J, leaving 8 bases between them. Germline values: CDR1 LGHNA, CDR2 YSLEER. There are 14 residues in the CDR3. DNA of the CDR3: TGCGCCAGCAGCCAAGAACAGATGGCAGATACGCAGTATTTT. Encoded protein: CASSQEQMADTQYF.

The rearrangement joins TRBV10-3 to TRBJ2-7; a weak D match, TRBD1 (6 bases). CDR3 size: 13 residues. V lost 3 bases, J lost 2 bases, and 8 bases lay in between. Germline-derived CDR1 and CDR2 are ENHRY and SYGVKD. CDR3 region: CAISEGQTYEQYF. CDR3 coding DNA: TGTGCCATCAGTGAAGGACAGACCTACGAGCAGTACTTC.

The J gene is TRBJ2-5, the V gene TRBV5-4, with D perhaps TRBD2 (6 bases). Germline V gene sequence: CDR1 SGHNT, CDR2 YYREEE (reference sequence). The CDR3 runs 16 residues. V lost 4 bases and J lost 5, with 21 bases in between. The CDR3 DNA follows: TGTGCCAGCAGCACAGCGTGGGGAGGCGGTGGGGAGACCCAGTACTTC. Amino acid sequence: CASSTAWGGGGETQYF.

The V and J genes are TRBV19 and TRBJ2-7, with TRBD1 matching over 9 bases. The junction had 8 bases not matched to a gene; V was cut back by 7 bases and J by 1 base. In germline, CDR1 is LNHDA, CDR2 SQIVND (reference sequence). The CDR3 runs 15 residues. CDR3 in amino acids: CASTTGTGSSYEQYF. The CDR3 bases are TGTGCCAGTACCACCGGGACAGGGTCGTCCTACGAGCAGTACTTC.

The J gene is TRBJ2-5, the V gene TRBV5-4, with D unclear. Germline lookup yields CDR1 SGHNT and CDR2 YYREEE (reference sequence). The V gene lost 4 bases and the J gene lost 4 bases, with 20 bases spanning the gap. The CDR3 is 16 amino acids. CDR3 DNA sequence: TGTGCCAGCAGCATAAGAGGTCCTAGTCGGCGAGAGACCCAGTACTTC. The encoded protein is CASSIRGPSRRETQYF. Based on the CDR3 plus reference TRBV5-4 and TRBJ2-5, the full variable domain is ETGVTQSPTHLIKTRGQQVTLRCSSQSGHNTVSWYQQALGQGPQFIFQYYREEENGRGNFPPRFSGLQFPNYSSELNVNALELDDSALYLCASSIRGPSRRETQYFGPGTRLLVL.

The CDR3 region is CASSQVRVGDYGYTF. The CDR3, as DNA: TGTGCCAGCAGCCAAGTGAGGGTAGGGGACTATGGCTACACCTTC. The chain joins TRBV4-2 to TRBJ1-2, with D possibly being TRBD1 (5 bases). The V gene's germline CDR1 is LGHNA and CDR2 YNFKEQ. V was shortened by 1 base and J by 3 bases, with 12 bases between the two germline ends. The CDR3 consists of 15 residues.

This rearrangement joins TRBV30 to TRBJ2-4, with 8 bases that match TRBD2. Germline values: CDR1 GTSNPN, CDR2 SVGIG (reference sequence). V was clipped by 1 base and J by 0 bases; unmatched bases: 5. The CDR3 consists of 16 residues. The CDR3 DNA reads as TGTGCCTGGAGTGGCCAGCGGGGGCTAGCCAAAAACATTCAGTACTTC. It yields the protein CAWSGQRGLAKNIQYF. The whole variable domain, remainder taken from reference TRBV30 and TRBJ2-4, is SQTIHQWPATLVQPVGSPLSLECTVEGTSNPNLYWYRQAAGRGLQLLFYSVGIGQISSEVPQNLSASRPQDRQFILSSKKLLLSDSGFYLCAWSGQRGLAKNIQYFGAGTRLSVL.

The rearrangement joins TRBV29-1 to TRBJ1-1; D not certain. CDR1 SQVTM and CDR2 ANQGSEA come from the germline V gene. The CDR3 has 15 residues. V lost 6 bases to trimming and J lost 3 bases, with 20 bases between them. The CDR3 nucleotides are TGCAGCGTAGCGACTAACCTAGGTCGGGACACTGAAGCTTTCTTT. It specifies CSVATNLGRDTEAFF.

The chain joins TRBV30 to TRBJ2-7; unclear D gene. The CDR3 contains 11 residues. The V and J ends lost 4 bases and 7 bases respectively, with 11 bases between them. From germline, CDR1 is GTSNPN and CDR2 SVGIG (reference sequence). CDR3 amino acids: CAWNGLGEQYF. CDR3 DNA: TGTGCCTGGAACGGATTAGGGGAGCAGTACTTC.

This chain links TRBV7-2 with TRBJ2-2; tentative D call: TRBD1 (5 bases). Germline CDR1 and CDR2: SGHTA and FQGNSA. V was clipped by 0 bases and J by 8 bases, with 13 bases between them. The CDR3 extends over 15 amino acids. CDR3 protein: CASSLAIGAHGELFF. The CDR3 DNA reads as TGTGCCAGCAGCTTAGCCATAGGGGCGCATGGGGAGCTGTTTTTT.

This clone was observed a handful of times. The J gene is TRBJ1-3, the V gene TRBV5-1, with unresolved D. The CDR3 consists of 13 residues. The V and J ends lost 4 bases and 4 bases respectively, with 9 bases between them. Germline V gene sequence: CDR1 SGHRS, CDR2 YFSETQ. The CDR3 loop is CASSPESGNTIYF. The CDR3 nucleotides are TGCGCCAGCAGCCCGGAGTCCGGAAACACCATATATTTT.

This chain uses TRBV19 with TRBJ1-5, with D uncertain. Germline V gives CDR1 LNHDA, CDR2 SQIVND (reference sequence). Trimming shortened V by 9 bases and J by 6 bases, and 15 bases separated the two germline ends. This CDR3 has 13 amino acids. CDR3 protein: CASTDRAIQPQHF. The CDR3 DNA is TGTGCCAGCACGGATAGGGCTATTCAGCCCCAGCATTTT.

In this sample, this clone turned up a few times. The chain is built from TRBV29-1 and TRBJ1-5; D uncertain. The CDR3 extends over 13 amino acids. CDR1 and CDR2 from the germline V gene are SQVTM and ANQGSEA. Here the CDR3 DNA reads TGCGCTTTCCGACAAAATAGCAATCAGCCCCAGCATTTT. The encoded protein is CAFRQNSNQPQHF.